This entry lists 28 T cell receptor beta chains sequenced from one sample in a study of shared clonotypes between healthy human individuals. Repertoires were generated with immunoSEQ multiplex PCR, while TCRdb's copy carries only in-frame clones and drops some. Among about half a million clones listed, around 79% were seen once. Material for sequencing was PBMCs. Source of these receptors: a woman aged 40 to 55 in good health. Some clones in this sample may be carry-over from other donors' samples.

V is TRBV5-5 and J is TRBJ1-3; 8 bases align to TRBD1. Germline V gives CDR1 SGHKS, CDR2 YYEKEE (reference sequence). J gave up 8 bases and V 3 bases, and 10 bases lay outside the gene matches. The CDR3 consists of 15 residues. The CDR3 region has the DNA TGTGCCAGCAGCTGGTCGGGACAGGTCGAAGACACCATATATTTT. Protein sequence: CASSWSGQVEDTIYF.

The V gene is TRBV28, the J gene TRBJ2-4; weak D call: TRBD1 (5 bases). CDR1 and CDR2 (germline): MDHEN, SYDVKM. The CDR3 consists of 13 residues. V lost 6 bases and J lost 9, with 15 bases in between. CDR3 protein: CASSLSLRGIQYF. In nucleotides, the CDR3 is TGTGCCAGCAGCCTTAGTCTTAGGGGCATTCAGTACTTC.

The CDR3 sequence is CASNSRRMNTEAFF. The CDR3 nucleotides are TGTGCCAGCAACTCTAGGAGGATGAACACTGAAGCTTTCTTT. This chain joins TRBV2 and TRBJ1-1; D remains unclear. V lost 7 bases and J lost 0, with 12 bases in between. Germline CDR1 and CDR2: SNHLY and FYNNEI. The CDR3 extends over 14 amino acids.

This clone was seen ten or more times. V gene TRBV7-3 combines with J gene TRBJ1-5, with D possibly being TRBD1 (6 bases). Between the trimmed V and J ends, which lost 0 bases and 4 bases, there was a span of 16 bases. In germline, CDR1 is SGHTA, CDR2 FQGTGA. The CDR3 contains 17 residues. The DNA of the CDR3 is TGTGCCAGCAGCTTAACCTACAGGGATGATGGGAATCAGCCCCAGCATTTT. This codes for CASSLTYRDDGNQPQHF.

The chain combines TRBV20-1 with TRBJ2-1; D remains unclear. This CDR3 has 11 residues. The germline V gene has CDR1 DFQATT and CDR2 SNEGSKA (reference sequence). V was pared by 3 bases and J by 13 bases, with 13 bases between. The CDR3 loop is CSASFETYQFF. As DNA, the CDR3 is TGCAGTGCTAGTTTCGAGACATACCAGTTCTTC.

The chain recombines TRBV6-5 with TRBJ2-7, with 9 bases matching TRBD2. Germline lookup yields CDR1 MNHEY and CDR2 SVGAGI. The CDR3 contains 16 residues. V lost 4 bases, J lost 2 bases, and 9 bases stayed unmatched. The CDR3 DNA reads TGTGCCAGCAGTTTCCGCCGAGCGGGAGGAACCTACGAGCAGTACTTC. Protein: CASSFRRAGGTYEQYF.

The gene calls are TRBV7-7 and TRBJ2-1, with 10 bases fitting TRBD2. The J segment lost 0 bases and the V segment lost 8 bases, leaving 13 bases of the junction unmatched. The CDR3 consists of 18 residues. CDR1 and CDR2 from the germline V gene are SSHAT and FNYEAQ (reference sequence). This CDR3 is CASLVGLAPMSSYNEQFF. The CDR3, as DNA: TGTGCCAGCCTGGTGGGACTAGCGCCGATGAGCTCCTACAATGAGCAGTTCTTC.

The genes are TRBV7-2 and TRBJ2-3; 9 bases agree with TRBD2. Germline lookup yields CDR1 SGHTA and CDR2 FQGNSA. Trimming took 0 bases from V and 5 from J; bases not matched to a gene: 3. This CDR3 spans 15 amino acids. The CDR3, as DNA: TGTGCCAGCAGCTTAGCGAGCGGGAGGATAGATACGCAGTATTTT. Protein sequence: CASSLASGRIDTQYF.

This clone was detected once. The genes are TRBV25-1 and TRBJ1-2; D is uncertain. With 6 bases removed from V and 5 bases from J, the gap between germline ends came to 16 bases. CDR3 length: 14 amino acids. Germline CDR1 MGHDK, CDR2 SYGVNS. This CDR3 is CASRLNTVPYGYTF. The CDR3 region has the DNA TGTGCCAGCAGACTTAACACTGTTCCATATGGCTACACCTTC.

The chain joins TRBV10-3 to TRBJ2-3; D remains ambiguous. V was trimmed by 1 base and J by 2 bases, leaving 1 base between them. This CDR3 has 12 residues. Germline CDR1 and CDR2: ENHRY and SYGVKD. CDR3 DNA: TGTGCCATCAGTGAGTACACAGATACGCAGTATTTT. Translation gives CAISEYTDTQYF.

In its sample, this clone was seen once. J is TRBJ1-4 and V is TRBV9; possibly TRBD1 for D (6 bases). The V gene's germline CDR1 is SGDLS and CDR2 YYNGEE. Deletions cut 6 bases from V and 8 bases from J, with 17 bases between. The CDR3 spans 14 residues. CDR3 DNA sequence: TGTGCCAGCAATTTAGGGGGGTCGGAGGAAAAACTGTTTTTT. Residues: CASNLGGSEEKLFF.

Details on this clone: A read error may account for a junction end that differs from germline. The chain is built from TRBV9 and TRBJ2-6; D perhaps matches TRBD1 (5 bases). The CDR3 loop spans 13 amino acids. Per the germline V gene, CDR1 is SGDLS and CDR2 is YYNGEE. The CDR3 sequence: CASKTSGANVLAF. Written as DNA, the CDR3 is TGTGCCAGCAAGACCTCTGGGGCCAACGTCCTGGCTTTC.

This chain uses TRBV5-4 with TRBJ2-3, with 7 bases fitting TRBD2. The germline gives CDR1 SGHNT, CDR2 YYREEE (reference sequence). The CDR3 spans 16 residues. V gave up 4 bases and J gave up 3 bases; unmatched junction bases: 11. Written as DNA, the CDR3 is TGTGCCAGCAGCCCCGGCGGGACTAAGACGACAGATACGCAGTATTTT. This sequence encodes CASSPGGTKTTDTQYF. The full variable domain, rest sourced from reference TRBV5-4 and TRBJ2-3, is ETGVTQSPTHLIKTRGQQVTLRCSSQSGHNTVSWYQQALGQGPQFIFQYYREEENGRGNFPPRFSGLQFPNYSSELNVNALELDDSALYLCASSPGGTKTTDTQYFGPGTRLTVL.

The chain carries TRBV7-2 and TRBJ1-2; 7 positions agree with TRBD1. The germline gives CDR1 SGHTA, CDR2 FQGNSA. The CDR3 has 16 amino acids. With 3 bases clipped from V and 5 bases from J, the junction kept 12 bases outside the gene matches. The chain's CDR3 is CASSFRQGLLGYGYTF. The CDR3 DNA is TGTGCCAGCAGCTTCCGACAGGGATTGCTTGGATATGGCTACACCTTC.

V and J are TRBV6-5 and TRBJ2-2, with D possibly being TRBD2 (6 bases). V was cut by 2 bases and J by 7 bases, with 11 bases left in between. The germline V gene has CDR1 MNHEY and CDR2 SVGAGI. The CDR3 totals 14 residues. The CDR3 protein is CASSYGRWDGELFF. CDR3 nucleotide sequence: TGTGCCAGCAGTTACGGGAGGTGGGACGGGGAGCTGTTTTTT.

The V gene is TRBV4-1, the J gene TRBJ2-3; TRBD1 or TRBD2 may be the D gene (5 bases each). V was trimmed by 4 bases and J by 4 bases, leaving 12 bases between them. The CDR3 runs 14 residues. Germline values: CDR1 MGHRA, CDR2 YSYEKL. The CDR3 spells CASSRGTSPDTQYF. CDR3 in DNA: TGCGCCAGCAGCCGAGGGACCTCTCCAGATACGCAGTATTTT.

V is TRBV29-1 and J is TRBJ2-7; D might be TRBD2 (6 bases). The ends were cut back, 5 bases at V and 3 bases at J, with 11 bases in the middle. This CDR3 comprises 12 residues. Germline CDR1 and CDR2: SQVTM and ANQGSEA. The CDR3 is CSVQGGGYEQYF. The CDR3, as DNA: TGCAGCGTTCAGGGAGGAGGCTACGAGCAGTACTTC.

The chain couples TRBV6-1 to TRBJ2-7; 7 nucleotides line up with TRBD1. Germline CDR1 is MNHNS and CDR2 is SASEGT. The CDR3 covers 15 residues. V lost 2 bases to trimming and J lost 4 bases; unmatched junction nucleotides: 8. Here the CDR3 DNA reads TGTGCCAGCAGTGAATGGGGACAGACTCTTTACGAGCAGTACTTC. It specifies CASSEWGQTLYEQYF.

Only one count was recorded for this clone. CDR3 region: CASSPEGWSYGYTF. CDR3 in DNA: TGTGCCAGCTCACCGGAGGGTTGGAGCTATGGCTACACCTTC. The V call is TRBV18, the J call TRBJ1-2; D not certain. The germline gives CDR1 KGHSH, CDR2 LQKENI. The CDR3 totals 14 residues. Deletions cut 3 bases from V and 4 bases from J, with 12 bases between.

Worth noting for this clone: The sample carries other DNA sequences with the same CDR3. The chain uses TRBV18 and TRBJ2-7; TRBD1 might be the D (6 bases). Trimming cost V 6 bases and J 3 bases, with 12 bases left between them. The V gene's germline CDR1 is KGHSH and CDR2 LQKENI. The CDR3 length is 13 residues. The CDR3 sequence is CASSPGQNYEQYF. CDR3 coding DNA: TGTGCCAGCTCCCCCGGACAGAACTACGAGCAGTACTTC. Full variable domain (outside the CDR3, taken from reference TRBV18 and TRBJ2-7): NAGVMQNPRHLVRRRGQEARLRCSPMKGHSHVYWYRQLPEEGLKFMVYLQKENIIDESGMPKERFSAEFPKEGPSILRIQQVVRGDSAAYFCASSPGQNYEQYFGPGTRLTVT.

This clone was counted a single time. The chain couples TRBV19 to TRBJ2-6; tentative D call: TRBD1 (5 bases). Trimming removed 6 bases at V and 2 bases at J, with 8 bases between. Germline CDR1 is LNHDA and CDR2 is SQIVND (reference sequence). The CDR3 has 14 residues. The CDR3 coding sequence is TGTGCCAGTAGCCAGGGCCCTGGGGCCAACGTCCTGACTTTC. It is translated as CASSQGPGANVLTF.

This sequence joins TRBV25-1 and TRBJ2-7; 8 bases fit TRBD1. The junction had 5 bases not matched to a gene; V was cut back by 7 bases and J by 0 bases. Germline V gene sequence: CDR1 MGHDK, CDR2 SYGVNS. This CDR3 spans 14 amino acids. The CDR3 DNA reads TGTGCCAGCACAAACAGGGGGGCCTCCTACGAGCAGTACTTC. Encoded protein: CASTNRGASYEQYF.

The V gene is TRBV4-2, the J gene TRBJ2-3; D perhaps matches TRBD2 (6 bases). The CDR3 covers 15 residues. Germline V lookup: CDR1 LGHNA, CDR2 YNFKEQ. The germline V and J ends were trimmed by 1 base and 6 bases, with 14 bases remaining between them. CDR3 protein: CASSQGPTSLDTQYF. CDR3 sequence (DNA): TGTGCCAGCAGCCAAGGGCCGACTAGTTTGGATACGCAGTATTTT.

The chain is built from TRBV6-6 and TRBJ1-5; D call uncertain. The germline V and J ends were trimmed by 3 bases and 5 bases, with 17 bases remaining between them. CDR3 length: 16 amino acids. CDR1 MNHNY and CDR2 SVGAGI come from the germline V gene (reference sequence). For the CDR3, the DNA is TGTGCCAGCAGTTATCCGTCTGGTGATGGGGATCAGCCCCAGCATTTT. It translates to CASSYPSGDGDQPQHF.

The rearrangement joins TRBV7-9 to TRBJ1-6; D remains ambiguous. Germline lookup yields CDR1 SEHNR and CDR2 FQNEAQ (reference sequence). The V and J ends lost 2 bases and 8 bases respectively, with 7 bases between them. CDR3 size: 13 residues. The CDR3 region is CASSLQEDSPLHF. DNA for the CDR3: TGTGCCAGCAGCTTACAGGAGGATTCACCCCTCCACTTT. Together with reference TRBV7-9 and TRBJ1-6, the CDR3 gives the full variable domain: DTGVSQNPRHKITKRGQNVTFRCDPISEHNRLYWYRQTLGQGPEFLTYFQNEAQLEKSRLLSDRFSAERPKGSFSTLEIQRTEQGDSAMYLCASSLQEDSPLHFGNGTRLTVT.

The rearrangement joins TRBV27 to TRBJ1-2; 8 bases match TRBD1. CDR1 is MNHEY, CDR2 SMNVEV, per germline (reference sequence). The CDR3 sequence is 14 residues long. The V and J ends lost 2 bases and 4 bases, in that order; junction bases with no gene match: 3. CDR3 nucleotide sequence: TGTGCCAGCAGTTTAACAGGGGGAGGCTATGGCTACACCTTC. Its protein product is CASSLTGGGYGYTF.

V usage is TRBV9 and J usage is TRBJ2-7; 9 positions agree with TRBD2. This CDR3 is built from 15 residues. Germline-derived CDR1 and CDR2 are SGDLS and YYNGEE. V lost 6 bases to trimming and J lost 5 bases; unmatched junction nucleotides: 12. The CDR3 loop is CASTPAGSGSNEQYF. DNA of the CDR3: TGTGCCAGCACCCCGGCCGGTAGCGGGAGTAACGAGCAGTACTTC.

The chain employs TRBV10-3 and TRBJ1-2; D remains ambiguous. The CDR3 consists of 14 residues. Germline V CDR1 and CDR2: ENHRY, SYGVKD. V shed 0 bases and J shed 8 bases, with 13 bases lying between them. The CDR3 is CAISESVETWGYTF. The CDR3 DNA reads TGTGCCATCAGTGAGTCGGTGGAAACGTGGGGCTACACCTTC.